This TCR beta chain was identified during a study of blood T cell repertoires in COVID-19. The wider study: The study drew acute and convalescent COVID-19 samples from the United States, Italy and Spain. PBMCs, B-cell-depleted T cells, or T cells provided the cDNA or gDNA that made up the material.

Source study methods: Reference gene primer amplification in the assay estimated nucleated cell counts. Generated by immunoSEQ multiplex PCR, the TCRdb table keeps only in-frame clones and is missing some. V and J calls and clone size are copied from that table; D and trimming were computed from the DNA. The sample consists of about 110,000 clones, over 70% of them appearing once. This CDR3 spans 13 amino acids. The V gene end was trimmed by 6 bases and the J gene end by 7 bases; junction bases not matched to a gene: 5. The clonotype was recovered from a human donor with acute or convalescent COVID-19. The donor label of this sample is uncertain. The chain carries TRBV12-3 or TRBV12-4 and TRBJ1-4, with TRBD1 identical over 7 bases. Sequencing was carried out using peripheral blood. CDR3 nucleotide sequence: TGTGCCAGCAGCACCGGGACAGTTGAAAAACTGTTTTTT. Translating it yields CASSTGTVEKLFF.